The source of this T cell receptor beta chain is a study of cytomegalovirus exposure and HLA in healthy donors. General study findings and limits: Presence/absence analyses supposed approximately even sequencing depth among donors.

60 Vbeta and 13 Jbeta primers were used in PCR. This table comes from immunoSEQ multiplex PCR, and its TCRdb copy is limited to in-frame clones, with some not included. Of about 160,000 clones in the sample, 80% were seen once. The CDR3 is made up of 16 amino acids. Germline V gene data show CDR1 as SNHLY and CDR2 as FYNNEI. V trimming: 4 bases; J trimming: 4 bases; junction bases outside the gene matches: 9. As for this clone: The target antigen is unknown.

This receptor was obtained from a young man in good health and CMV-seropositive. Sequencing used PBMCs. J is TRBJ2-1 and V is TRBV2; 8 bases agree with TRBD2. CDR3 in amino acids: CASSGAAGGRYNEQFF. The CDR3 nucleotides are TGTGCCAGCAGTGGAGCTGCGGGAGGACGGTACAATGAGCAGTTCTTC.